The 10 T cell receptor beta chains below all came from one sample that was sequenced in a study. TCRdb called the RT-PCR reads again in MiXCR, with one record for every CDR3 protein. This sample yields about 680,000 distinct CDR3 sequences, of which more than 13% are seen a single time; roughly 4% belongs to the top ten. Input material: memory CD4+ T cells from blood. The source of these receptors is a female donor in good health, serving as a healthy control.

V gene TRBV20-1 combines with J gene TRBJ2-7; D is perhaps TRBD1 (5 bases). The CDR3 consists of 12 residues. Trimming took off 2 bases at V and 2 bases at J, with 7 bases between the two ends. The germline V gene encodes CDR1 DFQATT and CDR2 SNEGSKA (reference sequence). CDR3 bases: TGCAGTGCTAGATACAGGCCCTACGAGCAGTACTTC. Encoded protein: CSARYRPYEQYF.

This clonotype was found a few times. The chain combines TRBV7-9 with TRBJ2-6, with 11 bases lining up with TRBD1. The length of the CDR3 is 19 residues. J was trimmed by 1 base and V by 7 bases; bases with no gene match: 12. CDR1 is SEHNR, CDR2 FQNEAQ, per germline (reference sequence). The CDR3 DNA reads TGTGCCAGCACCGCCTGGACAGGGGGCTTTTCATCTGGGGCCAACGTCCTGACTTTC. Its protein is CASTAWTGGFSSGANVLTF. Drawing the rest from reference TRBV7-9 and TRBJ2-6, the complete variable domain is DTGVSQNPRHKITKRGQNVTFRCDPISEHNRLYWYRQTLGQGPEFLTYFQNEAQLEKSRLLSDRFSAERPKGSFSTLEIQRTEQGDSAMYLCASTAWTGGFSSGANVLTFGAGSRLTVL.

This chain uses TRBV9 with TRBJ2-2, with D possibly being TRBD2 (7 bases). The CDR3 length is 17 residues. Trimming left V 5 bases short and J 3 bases short, with 20 bases between. Germline CDR1 is SGDLS and CDR2 is YYNGEE. In nucleotides, the CDR3 is TGTGCCAGCAGACCCCATGGGGGGGCATCGGACACCGGGGAGCTGTTTTTT. Translated, it gives CASRPHGGASDTGELFF.

This clonotype was counted a few times. The J gene is TRBJ1-2, the V gene TRBV5-1; 8 bases align to TRBD1. From germline, CDR1 is SGHRS and CDR2 YFSETQ. The CDR3 length is 14 residues. The V and J ends lost 0 bases and 5 bases, in that order; junction bases with no gene match: 3. This chain's CDR3 is CASSLETGAYGYTF. The CDR3, as DNA: TGCGCCAGCAGCTTGGAGACAGGGGCTTATGGCTACACCTTC.

As regards this clonotype: A much larger clone differs from this one at a single base, so this may be a read error. The gene calls are TRBV7-2 and TRBJ1-1, with 9 positions matching TRBD1. This CDR3 has 15 residues. The trim removed 1 base at V and 4 bases at J, leaving 4 bases unmatched. In germline, CDR1 is SGHTA, CDR2 FQGNSA. The CDR3 nucleotides are TGTGCCAGCAGCTTAGTCGCGACAGGGGGCACTGAAGCTTTCTTT. Protein: CASSLVATGGTEAFF.

The chain uses TRBV2 and TRBJ1-2; D not resolved. The CDR3 spans 15 residues. Looked up from germline, CDR1 is SNHLY and CDR2 is FYNNEI. With 6 bases removed from V and 7 bases from J, the gap between germline ends came to 21 bases. The CDR3 spells CASSDLPREAGGYTF. As DNA, the CDR3 is TGTGCCAGCAGCGACCTCCCGCGGGAGGCGGGTGGCTACACCTTC.

This clonotype was recorded many times. The V call is TRBV5-4, the J call TRBJ1-2, with a tentative D call TRBD1 (6 bases). CDR1 and CDR2 from the germline V gene are SGHNT and YYREEE (reference sequence). The CDR3 covers 13 residues. The germline V and J ends were trimmed by 4 bases and 7 bases, with 14 bases remaining between them. The CDR3 DNA is TGTGCCAGCAGCCCCGGACAGACCGGTGGCTACACCTTC. Translation gives CASSPGQTGGYTF.

Many counts were recorded for this clonotype. The chain employs TRBV5-5 and TRBJ2-3; D is unresolved. V gave up 0 bases and J gave up 0 bases, with 11 bases separating them. Germline-derived CDR1 and CDR2 are SGHKS and YYEKEE (reference sequence). This CDR3 has 16 amino acids. This CDR3 is CASSLGPSRSTDTQYF. The CDR3 DNA is TGTGCCAGCAGCTTGGGCCCATCAAGAAGCACAGATACGCAGTATTTT.

The chain carries TRBV5-1 and TRBJ1-2; D gene unclear. CDR1 is SGHRS, CDR2 YFSETQ, per germline. V lost 1 base, J lost 6 bases, and 7 bases lay in between. This CDR3 has 12 residues. CDR3 in DNA: TGCGCCAGCAGCTTGCAAGCCCATGGCTACACCTTC. This translates into CASSLQAHGYTF.

This clonotype has a handful of counts. The chain is built from TRBV7-2 and TRBJ1-2; the D gene is possibly TRBD1 (5 bases). The CDR3 length is 12 residues. Trimming took off 3 bases at V and 6 bases at J, with 8 bases between the two ends. CDR1 SGHTA and CDR2 FQGNSA come from the germline V gene. The CDR3 DNA reads as TGTGCCAGCAGCTTCGCCAGGGATGGCTACACCTTC. This codes for CASSFARDGYTF. The full variable domain, with the rest looked up from reference TRBV7-2 and TRBJ1-2, is GAGVSQSPSNKVTEKGKDVELRCDPISGHTALYWYRQSLGQGLEFLIYFQGNSAPDKSGLPSDRFSAERTGGSVSTLTIQRTQQEDSAVYLCASSFARDGYTFGSGTRLTVV.